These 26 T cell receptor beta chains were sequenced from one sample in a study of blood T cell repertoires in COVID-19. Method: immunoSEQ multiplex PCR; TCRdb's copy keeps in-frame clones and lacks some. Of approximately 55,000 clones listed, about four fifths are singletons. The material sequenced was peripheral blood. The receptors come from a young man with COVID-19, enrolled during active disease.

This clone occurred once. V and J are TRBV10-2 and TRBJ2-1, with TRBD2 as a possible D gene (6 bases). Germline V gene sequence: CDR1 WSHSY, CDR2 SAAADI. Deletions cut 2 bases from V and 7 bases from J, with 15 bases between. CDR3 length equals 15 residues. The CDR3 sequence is CASSETGEVRNEQFF. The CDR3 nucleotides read TGCGCCAGCAGTGAGACGGGAGAGGTGAGGAATGAGCAGTTCTTC.

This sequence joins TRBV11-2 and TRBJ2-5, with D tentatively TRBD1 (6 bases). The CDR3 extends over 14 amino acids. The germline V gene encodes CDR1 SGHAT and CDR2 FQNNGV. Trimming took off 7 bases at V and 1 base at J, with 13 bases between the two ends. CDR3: CASKASDSQETQYF. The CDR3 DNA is TGTGCCAGCAAGGCGTCGGACAGCCAAGAGACCCAGTACTTC.

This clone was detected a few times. The CDR3 nucleotides read TGTGCCAGCAGTTTTTCTAGCACAGATACGCAGTATTTT. Encoded protein: CASSFSSTDTQYF. V gene TRBV6-5 combines with J gene TRBJ2-3, with D unresolved. Germline V gene sequence: CDR1 MNHEY, CDR2 SVGAGI. This CDR3 has 13 amino acids. V was cut by 4 bases and J by 0 bases, with 5 bases left in between.

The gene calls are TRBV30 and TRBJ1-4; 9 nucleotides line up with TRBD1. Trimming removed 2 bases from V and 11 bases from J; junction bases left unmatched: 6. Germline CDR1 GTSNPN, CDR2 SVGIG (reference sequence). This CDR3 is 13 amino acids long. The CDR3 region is CAWSPRTGEKLFF. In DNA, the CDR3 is TGTGCCTGGAGTCCAAGGACAGGGGAGAAACTGTTTTTT.

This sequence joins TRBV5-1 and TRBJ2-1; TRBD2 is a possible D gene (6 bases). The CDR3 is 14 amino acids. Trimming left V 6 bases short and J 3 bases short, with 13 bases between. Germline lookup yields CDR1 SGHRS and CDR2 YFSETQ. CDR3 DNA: TGCGCCAGCAACCGGGACTCCTACTACAATGAGCAGTTCTTC. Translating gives CASNRDSYYNEQFF.

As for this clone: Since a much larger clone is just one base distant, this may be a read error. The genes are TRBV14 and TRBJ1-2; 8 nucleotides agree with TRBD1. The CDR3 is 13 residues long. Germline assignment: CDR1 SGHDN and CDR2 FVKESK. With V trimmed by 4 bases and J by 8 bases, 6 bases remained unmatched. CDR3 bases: TGTGCCAGCAGCCGAGACAGGGGATGGGGCTACACCTTC. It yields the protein CASSRDRGWGYTF.

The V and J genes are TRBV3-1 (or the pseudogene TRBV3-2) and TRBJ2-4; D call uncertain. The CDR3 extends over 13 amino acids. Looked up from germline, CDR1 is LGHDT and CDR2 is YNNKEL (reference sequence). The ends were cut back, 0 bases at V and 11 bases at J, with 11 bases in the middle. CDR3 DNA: TGTGCCAGCAGCCAAGATCAAGCCCTCGTTCAGTACTTC. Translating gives CASSQDQALVQYF.

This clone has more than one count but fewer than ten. CDR3 sequence reads: CASSRSGGQNEQFF. The CDR3 DNA is TGTGCCAGCAGTCGTAGCGGGGGGCAAAATGAGCAGTTCTTC. The chain joins TRBV7-3 to TRBJ2-1; the match to TRBD2 covers 10 bases. V dropped 6 bases and J dropped 7; count of bases not matched to a gene: 6. The length of the CDR3 is 14 residues. CDR1 and CDR2 from the germline V gene are SGHTA and FQGTGA.

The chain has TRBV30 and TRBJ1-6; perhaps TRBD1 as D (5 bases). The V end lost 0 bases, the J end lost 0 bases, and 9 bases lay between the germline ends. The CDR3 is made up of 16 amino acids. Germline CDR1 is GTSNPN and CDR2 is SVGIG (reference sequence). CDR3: CAWSVQGSSYNSPLHF. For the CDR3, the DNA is TGTGCCTGGAGTGTCCAGGGAAGCTCCTATAATTCACCCCTCCACTTT.

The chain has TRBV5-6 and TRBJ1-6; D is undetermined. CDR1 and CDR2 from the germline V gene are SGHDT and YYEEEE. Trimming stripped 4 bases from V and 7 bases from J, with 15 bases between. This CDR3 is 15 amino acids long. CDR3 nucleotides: TGTGCCAGCAGCGTGGGGATCCCAGGAAATTCACCCCTCCACTTT. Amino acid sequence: CASSVGIPGNSPLHF.

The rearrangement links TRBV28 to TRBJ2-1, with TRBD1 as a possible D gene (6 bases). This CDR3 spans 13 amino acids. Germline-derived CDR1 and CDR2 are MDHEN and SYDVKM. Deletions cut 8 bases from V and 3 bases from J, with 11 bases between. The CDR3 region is CASRDILYNEQFF. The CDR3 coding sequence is TGTGCCAGCCGGGACATCCTCTACAATGAGCAGTTCTTC.

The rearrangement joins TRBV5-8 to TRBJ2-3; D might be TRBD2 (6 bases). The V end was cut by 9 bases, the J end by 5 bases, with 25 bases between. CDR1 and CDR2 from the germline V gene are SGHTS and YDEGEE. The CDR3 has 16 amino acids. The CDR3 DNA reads TGTGCCATCCCCCGGAAAAGCGGGTTGAGGAAAGATACGCAGTATTTT. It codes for CAIPRKSGLRKDTQYF.

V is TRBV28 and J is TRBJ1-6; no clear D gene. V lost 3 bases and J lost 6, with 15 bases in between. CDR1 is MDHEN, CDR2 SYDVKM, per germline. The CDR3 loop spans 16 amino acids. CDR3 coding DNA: TGTGCCAGCAGTTTGGGAGGGCGCTTGGGTAATTCACCCCTCCACTTT. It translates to CASSLGGRLGNSPLHF. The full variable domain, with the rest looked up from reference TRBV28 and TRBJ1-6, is DVKVTQSSRYLVKRTGEKVFLECVQDMDHENMFWYRQDPGLGLRLIYFSYDVKMKEKGDIPEGYSVSREKKERFSLILESASTNQTSMYLCASSLGGRLGNSPLHFGNGTRLTVT.

The chain's CDR3 is CAISGSQAKNIQYF. CDR3 bases: TGTGCCATCAGTGGCAGTCAAGCCAAAAACATTCAGTACTTC. This chain links TRBV10-3 with TRBJ2-4; D is ambiguous. The CDR3 has 14 amino acids. The germline gives CDR1 ENHRY, CDR2 SYGVKD. The V gene lost 4 bases and the J gene lost 0 bases, with 7 bases spanning the gap.

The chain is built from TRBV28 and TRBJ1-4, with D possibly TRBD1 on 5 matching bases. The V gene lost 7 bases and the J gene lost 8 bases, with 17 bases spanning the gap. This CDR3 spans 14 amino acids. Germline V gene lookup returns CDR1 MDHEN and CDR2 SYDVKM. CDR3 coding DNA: TGTGCCAGCAATCGCGGGACCGCTGGGGAAAAACTGTTTTTT. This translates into CASNRGTAGEKLFF.

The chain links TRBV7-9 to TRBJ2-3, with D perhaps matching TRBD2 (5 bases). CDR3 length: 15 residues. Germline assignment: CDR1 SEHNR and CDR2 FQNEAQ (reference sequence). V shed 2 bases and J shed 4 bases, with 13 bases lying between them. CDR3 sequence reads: CASSLFRDPSDTQYF. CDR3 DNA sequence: TGTGCCAGCAGCTTATTCCGGGATCCCTCAGATACGCAGTATTTT.

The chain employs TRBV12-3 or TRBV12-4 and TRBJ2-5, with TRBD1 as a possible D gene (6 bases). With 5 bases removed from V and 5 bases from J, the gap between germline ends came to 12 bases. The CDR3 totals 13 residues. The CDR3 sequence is CASSPGVRETQYF. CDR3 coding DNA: TGTGCCAGCAGTCCAGGGGTCCGGGAGACCCAGTACTTC.

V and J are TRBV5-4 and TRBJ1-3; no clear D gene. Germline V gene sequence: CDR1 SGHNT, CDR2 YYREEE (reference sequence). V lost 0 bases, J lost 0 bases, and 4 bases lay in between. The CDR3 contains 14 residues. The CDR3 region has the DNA TGTGCCAGCAGCTTGGCTTTCTCTGGAAACACCATATATTTT. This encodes CASSLAFSGNTIYF.

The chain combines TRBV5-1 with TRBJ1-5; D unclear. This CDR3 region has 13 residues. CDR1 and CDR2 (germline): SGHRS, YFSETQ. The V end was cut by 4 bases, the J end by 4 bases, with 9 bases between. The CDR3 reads CASSVNRNQPQHF. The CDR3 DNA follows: TGCGCCAGCAGCGTCAACCGGAATCAGCCCCAGCATTTT. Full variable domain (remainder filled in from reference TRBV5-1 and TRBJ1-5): KAGVTQTPRYLIKTRGQQVTLSCSPISGHRSVSWYQQTPGQGLQFLFEYFSETQRNKGNFPGRFSGRQFSNSRSEMNVSTLELGDSALYLCASSVNRNQPQHFGDGTRLSIL.

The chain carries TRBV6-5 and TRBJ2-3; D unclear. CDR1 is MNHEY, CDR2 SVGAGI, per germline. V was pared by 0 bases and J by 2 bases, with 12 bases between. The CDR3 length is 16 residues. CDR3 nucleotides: TGTGCCAGCAGTTACTCGAATTCCCACAACACAGATACGCAGTATTTT. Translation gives CASSYSNSHNTDTQYF.

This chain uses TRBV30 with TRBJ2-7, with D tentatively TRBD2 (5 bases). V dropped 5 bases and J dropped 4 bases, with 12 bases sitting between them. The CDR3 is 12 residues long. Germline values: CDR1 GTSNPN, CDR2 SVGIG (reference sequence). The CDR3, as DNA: TGTGCCTGGGCCCTTTCGGGGTACGAGCAGTACTTC. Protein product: CAWALSGYEQYF.

In nucleotides, the CDR3 is TGCGCCAGCAGTCAACCGGGACAGGGTGGAGATCTGAACACTGAAGCTTTCTTT. Its translation: CASSQPGQGGDLNTEAFF. The gene calls are TRBV23-1 and TRBJ1-1; 9 bases are a match to TRBD1. TRBV23-1 carries the ORF label, with uncertain function. V dropped 2 bases and J dropped 0; count of bases not matched to a gene: 10. CDR3 size: 18 residues.

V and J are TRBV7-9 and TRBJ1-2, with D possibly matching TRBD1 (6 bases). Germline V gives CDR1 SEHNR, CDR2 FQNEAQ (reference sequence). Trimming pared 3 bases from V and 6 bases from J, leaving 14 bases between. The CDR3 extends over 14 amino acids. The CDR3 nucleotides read TGTGCCAGCAGCTTGAGGTTTGAGGGGGATGGCTACACCTTC. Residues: CASSLRFEGDGYTF.

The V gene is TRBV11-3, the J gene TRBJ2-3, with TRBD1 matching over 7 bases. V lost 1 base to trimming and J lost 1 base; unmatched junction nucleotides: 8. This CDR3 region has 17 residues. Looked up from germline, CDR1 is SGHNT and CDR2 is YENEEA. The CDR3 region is CASSLVNGDRGTDTQYF. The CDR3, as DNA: TGTGCCAGCAGCTTAGTGAACGGGGACAGAGGCACAGATACGCAGTATTTT. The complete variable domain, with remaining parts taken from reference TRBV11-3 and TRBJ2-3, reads EAGVVQSPRYKIIEKKQPVAFWCNPISGHNTLYWYLQNLGQGPELLIRYENEEAVDDSQLPKDRFSAERLKGVDSTLKIQPAELGDSAVYLCASSLVNGDRGTDTQYFGPGTRLTVL.

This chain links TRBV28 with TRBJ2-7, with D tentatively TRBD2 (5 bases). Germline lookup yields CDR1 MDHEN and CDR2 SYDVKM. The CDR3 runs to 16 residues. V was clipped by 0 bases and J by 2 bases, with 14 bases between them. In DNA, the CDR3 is TGTGCCAGCAGTTTATGGGTGAGGGAACTTACCTACGAGCAGTACTTC. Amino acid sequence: CASSLWVRELTYEQYF.

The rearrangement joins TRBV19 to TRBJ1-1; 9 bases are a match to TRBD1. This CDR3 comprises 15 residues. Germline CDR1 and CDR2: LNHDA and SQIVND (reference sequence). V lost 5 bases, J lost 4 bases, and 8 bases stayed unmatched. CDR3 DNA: TGTGCCAGTAGTCAGGGACAGGGTTTTGGCACTGAAGCTTTCTTT. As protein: CASSQGQGFGTEAFF. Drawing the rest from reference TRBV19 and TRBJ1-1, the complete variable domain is DGGITQSPKYLFRKEGQNVTLSCEQNLNHDAMYWYRQDPGQGLRLIYYSQIVNDFQKGDIAEGYSVSREKKESFPLTVTSAQKNPTAFYLCASSQGQGFGTEAFFGQGTRLTVV.